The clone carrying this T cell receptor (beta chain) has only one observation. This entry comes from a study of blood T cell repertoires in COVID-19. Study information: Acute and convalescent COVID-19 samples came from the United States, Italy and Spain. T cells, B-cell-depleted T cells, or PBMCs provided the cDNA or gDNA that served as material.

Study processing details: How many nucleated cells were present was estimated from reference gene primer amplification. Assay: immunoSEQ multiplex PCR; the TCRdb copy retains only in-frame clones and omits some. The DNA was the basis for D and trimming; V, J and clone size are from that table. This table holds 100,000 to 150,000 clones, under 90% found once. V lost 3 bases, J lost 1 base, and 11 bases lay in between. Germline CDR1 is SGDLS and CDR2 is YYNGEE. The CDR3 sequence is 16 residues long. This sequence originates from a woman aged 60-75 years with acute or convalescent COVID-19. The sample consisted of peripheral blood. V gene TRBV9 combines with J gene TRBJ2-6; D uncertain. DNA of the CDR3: TGTGCCAGCAGCGGCGCTCCCTCATCTGGGGCCAACGTCCTGACTTTC. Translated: CASSGAPSSGANVLTF.